A single sample is the source of the 6 T cell receptor beta chains below, sequenced in a study of control samples from healthy donors and cancer patients. Sequencing used immunoSEQ multiplex PCR; TCRdb keeps in-frame clones, though not all of them. The data show around 100,000 clones, 90% seen once. Sequenced: blood. These receptors all stem from a woman aged 18-29 years in good health.

This chain connects TRBV2 to TRBJ2-1; D not resolved. Deletions cut 3 bases from V and 6 bases from J, with 12 bases between. The CDR3 has 14 amino acids. Germline values: CDR1 SNHLY, CDR2 FYNNEI. The CDR3: CASSEAWVGNEQFF. CDR3 nucleotides: TGTGCCAGCAGTGAGGCCTGGGTCGGCAATGAGCAGTTCTTC.

The chain carries TRBV6-5 and TRBJ2-7; 7 nucleotides agree with TRBD1. The germline V gene encodes CDR1 MNHEY and CDR2 SVGAGI. CDR3 length equals 14 residues. The ends lost 5 bases at V and 0 bases at J; junction bases unmatched: 4. In nucleotides, the CDR3 is TGTGCCAGCAGTACAACAGGGGACTCCTACGAGCAGTACTTC. It translates to CASSTTGDSYEQYF.

The chain joins TRBV2 to TRBJ2-3; tentatively, D is TRBD1 (5 bases). Germline values: CDR1 SNHLY, CDR2 FYNNEI. Trimming left V 4 bases short and J 0 bases short, with 11 bases between. The CDR3 consists of 15 residues. CDR3 bases: TGTGCCAGCAGTGCGAGACAGTATAGCACAGATACGCAGTATTTT. Translation: CASSARQYSTDTQYF.

The J gene is TRBJ2-7, the V gene TRBV5-6, with TRBD2 identical over 11 bases. V lost 5 bases, J lost 3 bases, and 10 bases stayed unmatched. Per the germline V gene, CDR1 is SGHDT and CDR2 is YYEEEE. The CDR3 length is 16 residues. DNA of the CDR3: TGTGCCAGCAGTCAAGGGACTAGCGGACAAGACTACGAGCAGTACTTC. Protein product: CASSQGTSGQDYEQYF. The full variable domain, in which reference TRBV5-6 and TRBJ2-7 provide the parts outside the CDR3, is DAGVTQSPTHLIKTRGQQVTLRCSPKSGHDTVSWYQQALGQGPQFIFQYYEEEERQRGNFPDRFSGHQFPNYSSELNVNALLLGDSALYLCASSQGTSGQDYEQYFGPGTRLTVT.

The chain carries TRBV12-3 or TRBV12-4 and TRBJ1-1; the D is unclear. Deletions cut 2 bases from V and 1 base from J, with 5 bases between. The CDR3 covers 13 residues. CDR3: CASSLQWNTEAFF. CDR3 nucleotide sequence: TGTGCCAGCAGTTTACAGTGGAACACTGAAGCTTTCTTT.

The chain carries TRBV6-5 and TRBJ2-1, with 9 bases that match TRBD2. There are 15 residues in the CDR3. The germline V gene encodes CDR1 MNHEY and CDR2 SVGAGI. V dropped 7 bases and J dropped 8; count of bases not matched to a gene: 12. CDR3 sequence: CASTKEASGAHEQFF. The CDR3 coding sequence is TGTGCCAGCACTAAAGAGGCTAGCGGGGCCCATGAGCAGTTCTTC.